The 9 T cell receptor beta chains in this list originate from one sample, sequenced in a study of blood T cell repertoires in COVID-19. The protocol was immunoSEQ multiplex PCR, while the TCRdb copy is restricted to in-frame clones and leaves out a portion. Of nearly 200,000 clones in the sample, roughly nine tenths are singletons; the top ten hold 0.78%. Sequenced material: peripheral blood. These receptors were taken from a woman aged 70 to 79 with acute or convalescent COVID-19.

The chain couples TRBV7-6 to TRBJ2-1; TRBD2 might be the D (7 bases). The ends were cut back, 0 bases at V and 6 bases at J, with 21 bases in the middle. CDR3 size: 18 residues. The germline CDR1 and CDR2 sequences are SGHVS and FNYEAQ. The CDR3 DNA follows: TGTGCCAGCAGCTTAGCGGCCCAGGTGGGAGGGGGGCTCAATGAGCAGTTCTTC. It yields the protein CASSLAAQVGGGLNEQFF. The whole variable domain, filled in from reference TRBV7-6 and TRBJ2-1, reads GAGVSQSPRYKVTKRGQDVALRCDPISGHVSLYWYRQALGQGPEFLTYFNYEAQQDKSGLPNDRFSAERPEGSISTLTIQRTEQRDSAMYRCASSLAAQVGGGLNEQFFGPGTRLTVL.

This sequence joins TRBV10-3 and TRBJ2-5; 11 nucleotides align to TRBD1. The CDR3 extends over 17 amino acids. CDR1 is ENHRY, CDR2 SYGVKD, per germline. With V trimmed by 2 bases and J by 5 bases, 10 bases remained unmatched. CDR3 in amino acids: CAISEESRTGGSETQYF. The CDR3 bases are TGTGCCATCAGTGAGGAGTCGCGGACAGGGGGCTCTGAGACCCAGTACTTC.

The genes are TRBV6-5 and TRBJ1-3, with 7 positions matching TRBD1. CDR1 and CDR2 (germline): MNHEY, SVGAGI. V shed 7 bases, J shed 5 bases, and the junction held 5 bases outside the gene matches. The CDR3 is made up of 13 amino acids. The CDR3 DNA sequence: TGTGCCAGCACCGGGACAGAAAGAAACACCATATATTTT. This translates into CASTGTERNTIYF.

This chain connects TRBV6-5 to TRBJ2-2; the D gene is possibly TRBD1 (5 bases). The CDR3 consists of 11 residues. The V gene's germline CDR1 is MNHEY and CDR2 SVGAGI. V was trimmed by 8 bases and J by 6 bases, leaving 7 bases between them. CDR3 protein: CASLGAGELFF. In DNA, the CDR3 is TGTGCCAGCCTAGGGGCCGGGGAGCTGTTTTTT.

This clone was detected only once. The chain employs TRBV7-2 and TRBJ1-3; TRBD1 matches at 7 bases. Germline V gives CDR1 SGHTA, CDR2 FQGNSA. The CDR3 consists of 14 residues. Unmatched junction bases numbered 2, after V lost 4 bases and J lost 2 bases. CDR3 loop: CASSSGQPGNTIYF. The CDR3 DNA follows: TGTGCCAGCAGCTCGGGACAGCCTGGAAACACCATATATTTT.

The genes are TRBV28 and TRBJ1-5, with D perhaps TRBD1 (6 bases). CDR1 and CDR2 (germline): MDHEN, SYDVKM. Trimming removed 7 bases from V and 6 bases from J, with 19 bases in between. The CDR3 is 15 amino acids. This CDR3 reads CASTPSGEGGQPQHF. In DNA, the CDR3 is TGTGCCAGCACCCCCTCAGGGGAAGGGGGTCAGCCCCAGCATTTT.

The DNA of the CDR3 is TGTGCCAGCAGCGTATCCCTTCGGACAGGGGCGATTCCGGCTGAAGCTTTCTTT. Its protein product is CASSVSLRTGAIPAEAFF. V gene TRBV9 combines with J gene TRBJ1-1, with TRBD1 matching over 9 bases. CDR1 and CDR2 (germline): SGDLS, YYNGEE. With 1 base clipped from V and 6 bases from J, the junction kept 16 bases outside the gene matches. CDR3 length equals 18 residues.

The chain links TRBV29-1 to TRBJ2-1, with 10 bases aligning to TRBD1. This CDR3 spans 14 amino acids. Germline CDR1 is SQVTM and CDR2 is ANQGSEA. With 3 bases clipped from V and 3 bases from J, the junction kept 2 bases outside the gene matches. The CDR3 DNA sequence: TGCAGCGTTGAGGGGGACAGGGGCTACAATGAGCAGTTCTTC. Amino acid sequence: CSVEGDRGYNEQFF.

The chain combines TRBV7-2 with TRBJ2-3; 8 positions match TRBD2. The CDR3 runs 15 residues. The trim removed 6 bases at V and 7 bases at J, leaving 12 bases unmatched. Germline CDR1 SGHTA, CDR2 FQGNSA. CDR3 bases: TGTGCCAGCAGGGAGGGGGGTGTAGCGGGGAATACGCAGTATTTT. It codes for CASREGGVAGNTQYF.